This T cell receptor beta chain was identified during a study of shared clonotypes between healthy human individuals (dated by TCRdb to about 2020). Context from the whole study: The cohort included three men and a couple of women between 18 and 49 years of age. To estimate repertoire size and how much clonotypes are shared between individuals, the study performed deep sequencing of blood TCR repertoires from 4 to 6 healthy adults. Different laboratories and diverse techniques were used to prepare libraries and sequence TCR repertoires, to increase sequencing depth and limit assay-specific biases. Per donor, leukapheresis produced somewhere between about 0.9 and 9.5 billion PBMCs. For each donor, CD4 naive and CD4 memory were each given three plates, CD8 naive was given two plates, and CD8 memory was given one plate. Study-wide findings and limitations: Naive subsets generally had larger estimated clonotype richness than memory subsets. Even with the large sequencing depth, rarefaction of the sorted-subset datasets indicated that sequencing was incomplete. Because the study included a small number of donors, the genetic and exposure-history diversity represented was limited. Sharing across a handful of donors was observed for approximately 4.6% of naive CD4, about 3.2% of naive CD8, over 2% of memory CD4, and about 0.39% of memory CD8 clonotypes. Sampling was restricted to blood, and TCR repertoires in tissues likely differ from the TCR repertoires found in blood. Compared with non-shared clonotypes, the clonotypes found in all four sorted-subset donors had higher generation probabilities. Pairwise subsampling led to the expectation that sequencing depth would affect the degree of clonotype sharing among donors.

Reading from cysteine to phenylalanine, the CDR3 counts 12 amino acids. Only the CDR3 DNA stays, 36 bases, in frame from base 1. V is clipped by 6 bases and J by 3 bases, and the sequence between their germline boundaries is 5 bases long. Via the germline V gene (reference sequence), CDR1 is SEHNR and CDR2 FQNEAQ. In regard to this clone: Its target antigen remains unknown. No qualities accompany the bases; no much larger clone lies one base away. Other DNA sequences in this specimen translate into the identical CDR3.

TCR CDR3 regions were amplified from genomic DNA by multiplex PCR using the deep immunoSEQ assay. For each cell subset, the extracted genomic DNA was distributed evenly across all wells of several immunoSEQ 96-well plates, and each plate served as one replicate. For sorted subsets, each replicate PCR was loaded with roughly 190 ng genomic DNA, equivalent to roughly 30,000 T cell genomes. The purified libraries were quantified using a Qubit 3.0 fluorometer, sized with a Bioanalyzer 2100, and then quantified again using the KAPA Library Quantification kit. Every immunoSEQ 96-well plate was sequenced on a separate single-read 150-cycle Illumina NextSeq 550 flow cell. As for the authors' bioinformatics: Because the immunoSEQ output held only junctional sequences and lacked quality scores, the filtering could not match the filtering applied to full-length reads. Sequences were annotated with PyIR, a Python wrapper for IgBLAST v1.9, and V/J genes and CDR3 were assigned using IMGT germline references. Reads with weak V/J assignments (E-value above 1e-6), missing CDR3, stop codons, out-of-frame junctions, or ambiguous translated residues were removed. V3J clonotypes were defined as sequences sharing the same inferred V gene, J gene, and CDR3 amino acid sequence. To compute the percentage overlap between repertoires, the number of shared unique clonotypes was divided by the size of the smaller repertoire. Three approaches were used to assess repertoire richness: RTK rarefaction, the Chao1 estimator, and Recon v2.1 estimates of unobserved clonotypes. For all TCRbeta clonotypes obtained by the gDNA method from several donors, generation probabilities were computed with OLGA. TCRdb mirrors the immuneACCESS table, restricted to in-frame sequences. Some clones are absent from its copies; in checked studies, under half trace to an unresolved V gene, and the reason for the others is unknown. V and J calls and clone size are copied from that table; D and trimming were computed from the DNA. The sample records about 2.3 million clones, 80% to 95% of which are singletons. The ten largest clonotypes hold roughly 0.36% of the sample.

The donors were healthy, HIV-negative adults who had no recently reported acute infections or vaccinations. Only Caucasian adults living in Nashville, Tennessee, USA were represented among the donors. CD4+ T cells were enriched by magnetic negative selection; naive cells were then positively selected on CD45RA, and the negative fraction formed the memory subset. Blood was obtained by leukapheresis, after which PBMCs were separated by Ficoll-Histopaque density gradient centrifugation and cryopreserved in liquid nitrogen vapor phase. Analytical flow cytometry was used to check the purity and quantity of every magnetically sorted T cell population. From each sorted fraction, genomic DNA was isolated and quantified by UV absorbance on a Nanodrop 2000c.

Recombination connected TRBV7-9 to TRBJ2-2, with no confident D gene call. The TCR comes from a man aged 18 to 29 in good health. Some clones in this sample may be carry-over from other donors' samples. Sequencing was carried out using naive CD4+ T cells from PBMCs. The cell subset or site label here, explained by the study, means: CD45RA+ positively selected. The nucleotide sequence is TGTGCCAGCAGTAGGGACACCGGGGAGCTGTTTTTT. The resulting protein is CASSRDTGELFF.